These T cell receptor beta chains were read from a single sample in a study of T-cell memory formation after mild COVID-19. TCRdb ran MiXCR on the 5' RACE reads and lists one entry per CDR3 protein. Counted here are some 110,000 distinct CDR3 sequences, roughly 12% occurring once; the ten biggest clones make up around 27%. Specimen: PBMCs or a T cell subset sorted from them (not recorded which). The source is an adult woman who had mild COVID-19 (a few samples of this study predate the infection). Cell type and time point are not known. The CDR3 runs from the conserved cysteine through the conserved F or W. Each record gives: D gene, clone size, CDR3 length, V gene, J gene, CDR3 DNA, CDR3 protein. A D gene is named only where the DNA matches it firmly. A clone size is listed for some rows: how often the clone was seen (once, few, many), or a class if it is expanded.

d_call: TRBD1; clone_size: few; cdr3_length: 14; v_call: TRBV5-1; j_call: TRBJ2-7; cdr3_nt: TGCGCCAGCAGCCCCGGGGACAGGGTCCACGAGCAGTACTTC; cdr3_aa: CASSPGDRVHEQYF
d_call: -; clone_size: -; cdr3_length: 16; v_call: TRBV12-3/TRBV12-4; j_call: TRBJ2-5; cdr3_nt: TGTGCCAGCAGTCCCGAGGATCTGGAAGTCGGGGAGACCCAGTACTTC; cdr3_aa: CASSPEDLEVGETQYF
d_call: TRBD2; clone_size: many; cdr3_length: 15; v_call: TRBV5-6; j_call: TRBJ2-1; cdr3_nt: TGTGCCAGCAGCTCATTAGCGGGGGGGCCGTATGAGCAGTTCTTC; cdr3_aa: CASSSLAGGPYEQFF
d_call: -; clone_size: -; cdr3_length: 16; v_call: TRBV20-1; j_call: TRBJ2-3; cdr3_nt: TGCAGTGCTCGTCCCCTAGCATCAGCTAGCACAGATACGCAGTATTTT; cdr3_aa: CSARPLASASTDTQYF
d_call: -; clone_size: few; cdr3_length: 13; v_call: TRBV4-1; j_call: TRBJ2-7; cdr3_nt: TGCGCCAGCAGCCAAGCTGGGACGGAGGAGCAGTACTTC; cdr3_aa: CASSQAGTEEQYF
d_call: TRBD2; clone_size: few; cdr3_length: 15; v_call: TRBV7-7; j_call: TRBJ2-1; cdr3_nt: TGTGCCAGCAGCCTTAGCGGGGGCTCCTACAATGAGCAGTTCTTC; cdr3_aa: CASSLSGGSYNEQFF
d_call: TRBD2; clone_size: few; cdr3_length: 15; v_call: TRBV7-2; j_call: TRBJ2-7; cdr3_nt: TGTGCCAGCAGCCTCTCTAGCGGGGGGGCCTACGAGCAGTACTTC; cdr3_aa: CASSLSSGGAYEQYF
d_call: -; clone_size: -; cdr3_length: 14; v_call: TRBV29-1; j_call: TRBJ1-4; cdr3_nt: TGCAGCGTTGATTCTGGGGGCAAGAATGAAAAACTGTTTTTT; cdr3_aa: CSVDSGGKNEKLFF
d_call: -; clone_size: few; cdr3_length: 13; v_call: TRBV12-3/TRBV12-4; j_call: TRBJ1-1; cdr3_nt: TGTGCCAGCTCCCCATTTGGGGGCGGGGAAGCTTTCTTT; cdr3_aa: CASSPFGGGEAFF
d_call: TRBD2; clone_size: few; cdr3_length: 14; v_call: TRBV11-2; j_call: TRBJ2-1; cdr3_nt: TGTGCCAGCAGCAGAGCGGGACTAGCGCCAGAGCAGTTCTTC; cdr3_aa: CASSRAGLAPEQFF
d_call: -; clone_size: few; cdr3_length: 12; v_call: TRBV29-1; j_call: TRBJ2-2; cdr3_nt: TGCAGCGCTACTGACAACCACGGGGAGCTGTTTTTT; cdr3_aa: CSATDNHGELFF
d_call: TRBD2; clone_size: few; cdr3_length: 19; v_call: TRBV7-8; j_call: TRBJ2-2; cdr3_nt: TGTGCCAGCAGCTTAGCTGCGAGACTAGCGGGAGGCCCTACCGGGGAGCTGTTTTTT; cdr3_aa: CASSLAARLAGGPTGELFF
d_call: TRBD2; clone_size: few; cdr3_length: 14; v_call: TRBV6-2/TRBV6-3; j_call: TRBJ2-7; cdr3_nt: TGTGCCAGCAGTTATGCGGGAGCGAACTACGAGCAGTACTTC; cdr3_aa: CASSYAGANYEQYF
d_call: -; clone_size: -; cdr3_length: 13; v_call: TRBV29-1; j_call: TRBJ1-2; cdr3_nt: TGCAGCGTTGAAGATGTAGGACAGCGTCACCTTACCTTC; cdr3_aa: CSVEDVGQRHLTF
d_call: -; clone_size: many; cdr3_length: 15; v_call: TRBV20-1; j_call: TRBJ2-7; cdr3_nt: TGCAGTGCTAGGTCAAACCGGGACGTAGGCTACGAGCAGTACTTC; cdr3_aa: CSARSNRDVGYEQYF
d_call: TRBD2; clone_size: -; cdr3_length: 15; v_call: TRBV12-3/TRBV12-4; j_call: TRBJ2-7; cdr3_nt: TGTGCCAGCAGTTTGTCTAGCGGGGTCTCCTACGAGCAGTACTTC; cdr3_aa: CASSLSSGVSYEQYF
d_call: -; clone_size: many; cdr3_length: 15; v_call: TRBV5-6; j_call: TRBJ2-3; cdr3_nt: TGTGCCAGCAGCTTGGGAACAGGATACACAGATACGCAGTATTTT; cdr3_aa: CASSLGTGYTDTQYF
d_call: -; clone_size: few; cdr3_length: 14; v_call: TRBV20-1; j_call: TRBJ1-1; cdr3_nt: TGCAGTGCTAGAGATCAGGCCTTGAACACTGAAGCTTTCTTT; cdr3_aa: CSARDQALNTEAFF
d_call: TRBD2; clone_size: few; cdr3_length: 14; v_call: TRBV7-9; j_call: TRBJ2-7; cdr3_nt: TGTGCCAGCGGGGGACTAGCGGGGGACTACGAGCAGTACTTC; cdr3_aa: CASGGLAGDYEQYF
d_call: -; clone_size: few; cdr3_length: 15; v_call: TRBV7-2; j_call: TRBJ2-3; cdr3_nt: TGTGCCAGCAGCTATAAGGCACCCCACACAGATACGCAGTATTTT; cdr3_aa: CASSYKAPHTDTQYF
d_call: -; clone_size: few; cdr3_length: 13; v_call: TRBV2; j_call: TRBJ2-5; cdr3_nt: TGTGCCAGCAGTGGGGGGAGTGAAGAGACCCAGTACTTC; cdr3_aa: CASSGGSEETQYF
d_call: -; clone_size: few; cdr3_length: 17; v_call: TRBV7-6; j_call: TRBJ2-2; cdr3_nt: TGTGCCAGCAGCCGAGGGGAGGGACAACCGAACACCGGGGAGCTGTTTTTT; cdr3_aa: CASSRGEGQPNTGELFF
d_call: TRBD2; clone_size: few; cdr3_length: 18; v_call: TRBV20-1; j_call: TRBJ2-1; cdr3_nt: TGCAGTGCTAGAGTCCTTCAACTAGCGGGGGGGCTAGACAATGAGCAGTTCTTC; cdr3_aa: CSARVLQLAGGLDNEQFF
d_call: -; clone_size: few; cdr3_length: 15; v_call: TRBV24-1; j_call: TRBJ2-7; cdr3_nt: TGTGCCACCAGTGGGGGAGTAGGACAGTTCTACGAGCAGTACTTC; cdr3_aa: CATSGGVGQFYEQYF
d_call: -; clone_size: many; cdr3_length: 15; v_call: TRBV5-1; j_call: TRBJ2-3; cdr3_nt: TGCGCCAGCAGCTTGGGGGGCGGAGCGGCAGATACGCAGTATTTT; cdr3_aa: CASSLGGGAADTQYF
d_call: -; clone_size: -; cdr3_length: 15; v_call: TRBV12-3/TRBV12-4; j_call: TRBJ2-1; cdr3_nt: TGTGCCAGCAGGGATCTCTACAGCTCCTACAATGAGCAGTTCTTC; cdr3_aa: CASRDLYSSYNEQFF
d_call: -; clone_size: few; cdr3_length: 19; v_call: TRBV7-6; j_call: TRBJ2-1; cdr3_nt: TGTGCCAGCAGCTTAGGGCCCCGTATGGGGGGGGGCCTCGGAGGTGAGCAGTTCTTC; cdr3_aa: CASSLGPRMGGGLGGEQFF
d_call: -; clone_size: -; cdr3_length: 11; v_call: TRBV5-1; j_call: TRBJ2-1; cdr3_nt: TGCGCCAGCAGCCTGGGTCTCGCGCAGTTCTTC; cdr3_aa: CASSLGLAQFF
d_call: -; clone_size: few; cdr3_length: 14; v_call: TRBV9; j_call: TRBJ1-2; cdr3_nt: TGTGCCAGCAGCGTAGTATCGGGGGGAGGCGGCTACACCTTC; cdr3_aa: CASSVVSGGGGYTF
d_call: -; clone_size: few; cdr3_length: 12; v_call: TRBV30; j_call: TRBJ2-5; cdr3_nt: TGTGCCTGGAGTGTCATCCAAGAGACCCAGTACTTC; cdr3_aa: CAWSVIQETQYF
d_call: -; clone_size: few; cdr3_length: 14; v_call: TRBV12-3/TRBV12-4; j_call: TRBJ2-5; cdr3_nt: TGTGCCAGCAGCCCCACCCCGCAGCAAGAGACCCAGTACTTC; cdr3_aa: CASSPTPQQETQYF
d_call: TRBD2; clone_size: many; cdr3_length: 15; v_call: TRBV11-3; j_call: TRBJ2-1; cdr3_nt: TGTGCCAGCAGCCATCGACTAGCGGGAGGTGATGAGCAGTTCTTC; cdr3_aa: CASSHRLAGGDEQFF
d_call: TRBD2; clone_size: -; cdr3_length: 21; v_call: TRBV29-1; j_call: TRBJ2-1; cdr3_nt: TGCAGCGTTGAAGATTTGCCTGGCGGGGGGAAAACGGCCGCTGCGTCAAATGAGCAGTTCTTC; cdr3_aa: CSVEDLPGGGKTAAASNEQFF
d_call: -; clone_size: -; cdr3_length: 14; v_call: TRBV20-1; j_call: TRBJ2-7; cdr3_nt: TGCAGTGCTACTTTGGACTACCTTTCCTACGAGCAGTACTTC; cdr3_aa: CSATLDYLSYEQYF
d_call: -; clone_size: few; cdr3_length: 16; v_call: TRBV10-3; j_call: TRBJ2-7; cdr3_nt: TGTGCCATCAGTGAGTCGAAAGGGCTCATTTCCTACGAGCAGTACTTC; cdr3_aa: CAISESKGLISYEQYF
d_call: -; clone_size: -; cdr3_length: 14; v_call: TRBV2; j_call: TRBJ1-5; cdr3_nt: TGTGCCAGCAGTGAACGGACAGACAATCAGCCCCAGCATTTT; cdr3_aa: CASSERTDNQPQHF
d_call: -; clone_size: -; cdr3_length: 14; v_call: TRBV4-2; j_call: TRBJ1-2; cdr3_nt: TGTGCCAGCAGCCCCCCAGCAGAGCCCGCAGGCTACACCTTC; cdr3_aa: CASSPPAEPAGYTF
d_call: -; clone_size: many; cdr3_length: 15; v_call: TRBV5-1; j_call: TRBJ2-7; cdr3_nt: TGCGCCAGCAGCCCCCGCGAGGGCAGATCTGACGAGCAGTACTTC; cdr3_aa: CASSPREGRSDEQYF
d_call: -; clone_size: few; cdr3_length: 10; v_call: TRBV5-1; j_call: TRBJ2-1; cdr3_nt: TGCGCCAGCTCGGTCGATGAGCAGTTCTTC; cdr3_aa: CASSVDEQFF
d_call: TRBD2; clone_size: many; cdr3_length: 13; v_call: TRBV12-3/TRBV12-4; j_call: TRBJ2-5; cdr3_nt: TGTGCCAGCAGTTTTTCTAGCGGGCAGACCCAGTACTTC; cdr3_aa: CASSFSSGQTQYF
d_call: TRBD1; clone_size: few; cdr3_length: 15; v_call: TRBV19; j_call: TRBJ2-1; cdr3_nt: TGTGCCAGTAGTATCAGGACAGGGGCCTACAATGAGCAGTTCTTC; cdr3_aa: CASSIRTGAYNEQFF
d_call: TRBD2; clone_size: -; cdr3_length: 18; v_call: TRBV7-9; j_call: TRBJ2-3; cdr3_nt: TGTGCCAGCAGCTTAGCGATGGTTAGCGGGGGCCCCCTGGATACGCAGTATTTT; cdr3_aa: CASSLAMVSGGPLDTQYF
d_call: -; clone_size: -; cdr3_length: 13; v_call: TRBV24-1; j_call: TRBJ2-1; cdr3_nt: TGTGCCACCAGTGATCCCGTGGATAGTGAGCAGTTCTTC; cdr3_aa: CATSDPVDSEQFF
d_call: -; clone_size: many; cdr3_length: 18; v_call: TRBV23-1; j_call: TRBJ2-5; cdr3_nt: TGCGCCAGCAGTCAAAAGGCCAACGGCGGACAGCCTCGGGAGACCCAGTACTTC; cdr3_aa: CASSQKANGGQPRETQYF
d_call: TRBD1; clone_size: -; cdr3_length: 17; v_call: TRBV5-1; j_call: TRBJ1-1; cdr3_nt: TGCGCCAGCAGCTTACGACAGGGGGAAGCGGTGAACACTGAAGCTTTCTTT; cdr3_aa: CASSLRQGEAVNTEAFF
d_call: -; clone_size: few; cdr3_length: 15; v_call: TRBV7-9; j_call: TRBJ2-3; cdr3_nt: TGTGCCAGCAGCTTAGGCTTTGGGAGCACAGATACGCAGTATTTT; cdr3_aa: CASSLGFGSTDTQYF
d_call: TRBD1; clone_size: -; cdr3_length: 14; v_call: TRBV12-3/TRBV12-4; j_call: TRBJ2-2; cdr3_nt: TGTGCCAGCAGTCCGACAGGGACCCCCGGGGAGCTGTTTTTT; cdr3_aa: CASSPTGTPGELFF
d_call: TRBD1; clone_size: many; cdr3_length: 16; v_call: TRBV9; j_call: TRBJ2-2; cdr3_nt: TGTGCCAGCAGCGGAGACAGGGGGACGAACACCGGGGAGCTGTTTTTT; cdr3_aa: CASSGDRGTNTGELFF
d_call: -; clone_size: many; cdr3_length: 17; v_call: TRBV5-4; j_call: TRBJ2-2; cdr3_nt: TGTGCCAGCAGCTTTAAGGCCGGCAAGGGAAACACCGGGGAGCTGTTTTTT; cdr3_aa: CASSFKAGKGNTGELFF
d_call: -; clone_size: -; cdr3_length: 21; v_call: TRBV3-1; j_call: TRBJ1-1; cdr3_nt: TGTGCCAGCAGCCTAACTCACGTCCTAGGGGAGTTTGGGCAGGGTTCCACTGAAGCTTTCTTT; cdr3_aa: CASSLTHVLGEFGQGSTEAFF
d_call: -; clone_size: -; cdr3_length: 12; v_call: TRBV4-1; j_call: TRBJ2-7; cdr3_nt: TGCGCCAGCAGCCAAAGGGGGGACGAGCAGTACTTC; cdr3_aa: CASSQRGDEQYF